This TCR beta chain was captured in a study of blood T cell repertoires in COVID-19. This table comes from immunoSEQ multiplex PCR, and its TCRdb copy is limited to in-frame clones, with some not included. This table holds 200,000 to 250,000 clones, roughly four fifths found once. The germline V gene has CDR1 SGDLS and CDR2 YYNGEE. The V and J ends lost 0 bases and 10 bases, in that order; junction bases with no gene match: 9. This CDR3 comprises 15 residues. This TCR was recovered from a woman aged 60-70 years with acute or convalescent COVID-19. The source material was peripheral blood. The V call is TRBV9, the J call TRBJ2-1; TRBD2 agrees at 8 bases. The CDR3 bases are TGTGCCAGCAGCGTAGTTCCAGCGGGGGTCCCCGAGCAGTTCTTC. Encoded protein: CASSVVPAGVPEQFF.